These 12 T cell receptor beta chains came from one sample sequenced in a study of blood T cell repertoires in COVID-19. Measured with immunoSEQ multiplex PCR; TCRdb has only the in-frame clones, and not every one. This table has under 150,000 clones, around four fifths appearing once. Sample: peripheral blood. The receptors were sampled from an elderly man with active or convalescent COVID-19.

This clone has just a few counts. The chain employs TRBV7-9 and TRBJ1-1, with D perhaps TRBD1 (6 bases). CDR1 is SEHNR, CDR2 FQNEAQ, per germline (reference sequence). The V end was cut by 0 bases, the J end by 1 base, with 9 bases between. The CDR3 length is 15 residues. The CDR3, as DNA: TGTGCCAGCAGCTTAGCAGGGACACAGAACACTGAAGCTTTCTTT. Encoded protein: CASSLAGTQNTEAFF.

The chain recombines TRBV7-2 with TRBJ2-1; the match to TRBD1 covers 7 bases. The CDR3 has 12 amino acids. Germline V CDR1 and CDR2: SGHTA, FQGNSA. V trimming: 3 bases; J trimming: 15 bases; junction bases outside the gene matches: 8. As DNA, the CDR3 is TGTGCCAGCAGCTTGGGGGACAGCACCCGGTTCTTC. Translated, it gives CASSLGDSTRFF.

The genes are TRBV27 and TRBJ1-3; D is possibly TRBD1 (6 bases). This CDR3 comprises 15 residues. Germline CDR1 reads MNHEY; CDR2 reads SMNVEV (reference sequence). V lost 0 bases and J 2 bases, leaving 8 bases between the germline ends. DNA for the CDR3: TGTGCCAGCAGTTTATCGGGGGGGCCTGGAAACACCATATATTTT. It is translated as CASSLSGGPGNTIYF.

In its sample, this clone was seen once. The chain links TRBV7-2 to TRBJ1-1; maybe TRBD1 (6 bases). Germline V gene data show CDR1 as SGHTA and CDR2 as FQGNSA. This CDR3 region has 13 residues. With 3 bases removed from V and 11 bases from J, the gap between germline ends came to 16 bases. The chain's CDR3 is CASSLGQGGEAFF. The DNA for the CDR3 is TGTGCCAGCAGCTTGGGCCAAGGGGGGGAGGCTTTCTTT.

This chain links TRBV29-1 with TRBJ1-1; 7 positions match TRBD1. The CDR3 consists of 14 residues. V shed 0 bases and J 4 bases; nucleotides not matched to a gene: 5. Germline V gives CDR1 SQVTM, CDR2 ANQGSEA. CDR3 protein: CSVEDLHRGTEAFF. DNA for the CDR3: TGCAGCGTTGAAGATCTTCACAGGGGCACTGAAGCTTTCTTT. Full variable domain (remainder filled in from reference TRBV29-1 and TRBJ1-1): SAVISQKPSRDICQRGTSLTIQCQVDSQVTMMFWYRQQPGQSLTLIATANQGSEATYESGFVIDKFPISRPNLTFSTLTVSNMSPEDSSIYLCSVEDLHRGTEAFFGQGTRLTVV.

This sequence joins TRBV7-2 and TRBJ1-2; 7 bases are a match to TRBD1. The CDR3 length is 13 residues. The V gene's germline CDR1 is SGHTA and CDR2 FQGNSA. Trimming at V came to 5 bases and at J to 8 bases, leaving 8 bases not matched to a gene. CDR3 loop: CASSQNDRVGYTF. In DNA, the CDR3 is TGTGCCAGCAGCCAAAATGACAGGGTCGGCTACACCTTC.

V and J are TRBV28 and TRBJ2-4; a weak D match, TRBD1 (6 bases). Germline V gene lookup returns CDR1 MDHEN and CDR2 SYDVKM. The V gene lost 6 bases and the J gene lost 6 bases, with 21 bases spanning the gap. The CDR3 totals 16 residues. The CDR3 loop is CASRSGVGGVGNIQYF. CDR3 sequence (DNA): TGTGCCAGCAGGTCCGGTGTTGGGGGCGTAGGAAACATTCAGTACTTC.

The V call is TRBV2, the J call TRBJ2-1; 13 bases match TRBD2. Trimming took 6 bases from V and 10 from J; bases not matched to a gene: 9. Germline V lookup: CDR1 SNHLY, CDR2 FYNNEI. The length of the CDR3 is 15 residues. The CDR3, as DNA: TGTGCCAGCAGCCCCGGGACTAGCGGGGCTTGGGAGCAGTTCTTC. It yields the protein CASSPGTSGAWEQFF. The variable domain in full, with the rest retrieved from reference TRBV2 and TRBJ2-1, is EPEVTQTPSHQVTQMGQEVILRCVPISNHLYFYWYRQILGQKVEFLVSFYNNEISEKSEIFDDQFSVERPDGSNFTLKIRSTKLEDSAMYFCASSPGTSGAWEQFFGPGTRLTVL.

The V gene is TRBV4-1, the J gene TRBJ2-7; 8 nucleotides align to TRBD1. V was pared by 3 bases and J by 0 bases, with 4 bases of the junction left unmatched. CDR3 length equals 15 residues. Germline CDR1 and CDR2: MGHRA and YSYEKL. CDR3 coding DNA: TGCGCCAGCAGCCACCGACAGGGGCCCTCCTACGAGCAGTACTTC. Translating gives CASSHRQGPSYEQYF.

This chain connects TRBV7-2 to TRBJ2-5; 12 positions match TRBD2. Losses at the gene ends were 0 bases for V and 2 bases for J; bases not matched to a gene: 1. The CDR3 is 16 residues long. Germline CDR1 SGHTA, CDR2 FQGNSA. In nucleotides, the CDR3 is TGTGCCAGCAGCTTAGCGACTAGCGGGGGACAAGAGACCCAGTACTTC. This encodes CASSLATSGGQETQYF. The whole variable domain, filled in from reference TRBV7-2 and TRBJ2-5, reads GAGVSQSPSNKVTEKGKDVELRCDPISGHTALYWYRQSLGQGLEFLIYFQGNSAPDKSGLPSDRFSAERTGGSVSTLTIQRTQQEDSAVYLCASSLATSGGQETQYFGPGTRLLVL.

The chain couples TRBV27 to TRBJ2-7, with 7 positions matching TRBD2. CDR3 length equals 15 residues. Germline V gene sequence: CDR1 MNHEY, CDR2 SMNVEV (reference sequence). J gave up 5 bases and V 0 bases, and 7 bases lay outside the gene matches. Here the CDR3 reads CASSLSWDYLNEQYF. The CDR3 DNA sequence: TGTGCCAGCAGTTTATCGTGGGACTATCTGAACGAGCAGTACTTC.

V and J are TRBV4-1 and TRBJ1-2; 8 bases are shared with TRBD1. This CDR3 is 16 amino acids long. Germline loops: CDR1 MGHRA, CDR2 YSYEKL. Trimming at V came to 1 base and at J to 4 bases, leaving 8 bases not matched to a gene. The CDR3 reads CASSQGSSTGAYGYTF. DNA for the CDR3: TGCGCCAGCAGCCAAGGATCATCGACAGGGGCCTATGGCTACACCTTC.